The 20 T cell receptor beta chains presented below share a single source sample, sequenced in a study of T-cell memory formation after mild COVID-19. TCRdb re-called the 5' RACE reads through MiXCR, storing one row per CDR3 protein. The sample comprises some 190,000 distinct CDR3 sequences, 16% of which are singletons, and about 2% rests with the top ten. Sequences were obtained from PBMCs or a T cell subset sorted from them (not recorded which). The receptors stem from an adult woman who had mild COVID-19 (a few samples of this study predate the infection). Cell type and time point are not known.

The V gene is TRBV9, the J gene TRBJ2-3; possibly TRBD1 or TRBD2 for D (5 bases each). Per germline, CDR1 SGDLS and CDR2 YYNGEE. The CDR3 is made up of 14 amino acids. V lost 4 bases and J 3 bases, leaving 12 bases between the germline ends. This CDR3 reads CASSRDGLTDTQYF. CDR3 in DNA: TGTGCCAGCAGCCGGGACGGCCTAACAGATACGCAGTATTTT.

This clonotype was observed a handful of times. This sequence joins TRBV21-1 and TRBJ2-7; no DNA check was done on the table's D call, TRBD2. TRBV21-1 is a known pseudogene. CDR3 length: 14 residues. The CDR3 nucleotides are TGTGCCAGCAGCAAAGACCAAGCCCTCTACGAGCAGTACTTC. As protein: CASSKDQALYEQYF.

CDR3 in amino acids: CASHIAHLYEQYF. CDR3 coding DNA: TGTGCCAGCCACATAGCGCACCTCTACGAGCAGTACTTC. This chain connects TRBV2 to TRBJ2-7, with D perhaps matching TRBD2 (5 bases). The V end lost 8 bases, the J end lost 3 bases, and 14 bases lay between the germline ends. The V gene's germline CDR1 is SNHLY and CDR2 FYNNEI. The CDR3 runs to 13 residues.

This chain uses TRBV5-1 with TRBJ2-5, with D tentatively TRBD1 (5 bases). The ends were cut back, 4 bases at V and 4 bases at J, with 14 bases in the middle. The germline CDR1 and CDR2 sequences are SGHRS and YFSETQ. CDR3 size: 14 residues. CDR3 DNA sequence: TGCGCCAGCAGCGTCCGACAGTGGGGAGAGACCCAGTACTTC. As protein: CASSVRQWGETQYF. Using reference TRBV5-1 and TRBJ2-5 for the parts outside the CDR3, the full variable domain is KAGVTQTPRYLIKTRGQQVTLSCSPISGHRSVSWYQQTPGQGLQFLFEYFSETQRNKGNFPGRFSGRQFSNSRSEMNVSTLELGDSALYLCASSVRQWGETQYFGPGTRLLVL.

The chain is built from TRBV12-3 or TRBV12-4 and TRBJ1-5, with D maybe TRBD1 (5 bases). The CDR3 contains 15 residues. Trimming cost V 5 bases and J 4 bases, with 15 bases left between them. CDR3 sequence: CASSRTGLLNQPQHF. CDR3 sequence (DNA): TGTGCCAGCAGTCGTACAGGACTTCTAAATCAGCCCCAGCATTTT.

A few counts support this clonotype. The chain has TRBV5-1 and TRBJ2-1; D unresolved. The ends were cut back, 1 base at V and 3 bases at J, with 11 bases in the middle. This CDR3 contains 15 residues. The germline V gene encodes CDR1 SGHRS and CDR2 YFSETQ. The CDR3 is CASSLPMTYYNEQFF. In DNA form, the CDR3 reads TGCGCCAGCAGCTTGCCCATGACATACTACAATGAGCAGTTCTTC.

The sample holds a few counts of this clonotype. The chain joins TRBV7-2 to TRBJ2-1, with TRBD2 matching over 10 bases. The V gene end was trimmed by 4 bases and the J gene end by 8 bases; junction bases not matched to a gene: 8. The CDR3 is 15 residues long. The germline V gene has CDR1 SGHTA and CDR2 FQGNSA. DNA of the CDR3: TGTGCCAGCAGCTCCTCTAGCGGGGGTGTCCATGAGCAGTTCTTC. Encoded protein: CASSSSSGGVHEQFF. The full variable domain, completed using reference TRBV7-2 and TRBJ2-1, is GAGVSQSPSNKVTEKGKDVELRCDPISGHTALYWYRQSLGQGLEFLIYFQGNSAPDKSGLPSDRFSAERTGGSVSTLTIQRTQQEDSAVYLCASSSSSGGVHEQFFGPGTRLTVL.

This chain links TRBV24-1 with TRBJ1-2; no clear D. Trimming cost V 1 base and J 4 bases, with 9 bases left between them. The CDR3 loop spans 14 amino acids. In germline, CDR1 is KGHDR, CDR2 SFDVKD. Here the CDR3 reads CATSDFGLSYGYTF. The CDR3 DNA sequence: TGTGCCACCAGTGATTTCGGGTTATCCTATGGCTACACCTTC.

A few counts support this clonotype. The V and J genes are TRBV24-1 and TRBJ1-1; TRBD1 agrees at 8 bases. CDR3 length: 13 amino acids. Germline V gene lookup returns CDR1 KGHDR and CDR2 SFDVKD. J was trimmed by 4 bases and V by 3 bases; bases with no gene match: 0. The CDR3 sequence is CATSDDRGTEAFF. CDR3 in DNA: TGTGCCACCAGTGATGACAGGGGCACTGAAGCTTTCTTT.

The gene calls are TRBV14 and TRBJ2-1, with 7 nucleotides matching TRBD2. The CDR3 spans 14 residues. The V gene end was trimmed by 4 bases and the J gene end by 9 bases; junction bases not matched to a gene: 9. Germline loops: CDR1 SGHDN, CDR2 FVKESK. CDR3 nucleotides: TGTGCCAGCAGCCTCTTTACTCCGGGAGGTGAGCAGTTCTTC. Translated, it gives CASSLFTPGGEQFF.

Only a few counts were recorded for this clonotype. The chain carries TRBV19 and TRBJ2-7; 10 bases match TRBD2. The CDR3 is made up of 14 amino acids. Looked up from germline, CDR1 is LNHDA and CDR2 is SQIVND (reference sequence). V trimming: 7 bases; J trimming: 2 bases; junction bases outside the gene matches: 5. The CDR3 sequence: CASNAGTSAYEQYF. The CDR3, as DNA: TGTGCCAGTAACGCCGGGACTAGCGCCTACGAGCAGTACTTC.

This clonotype came up a few times. The chain is built from TRBV6-2 or TRBV6-3 and TRBJ2-5; maybe TRBD2 (6 bases). Trimming shortened V by 7 bases and J by 13 bases, and 22 bases separated the two germline ends. CDR1 and CDR2 from the germline V gene are MNHEY and SVGEGT. The CDR3 totals 13 residues. The CDR3 spells CASTFGTPSLTYF. The CDR3 DNA is TGTGCCAGCACCTTCGGGACTCCTTCCCTTACGTACTTC.

The J gene is TRBJ1-2, the V gene TRBV12-3 or TRBV12-4; D ambiguous. The CDR3 sequence is 14 residues long. V was clipped by 3 bases and J by 4 bases, with 12 bases between them. The CDR3 reads CASSFGARVYGYTF. DNA of the CDR3: TGTGCCAGCAGTTTTGGTGCGCGGGTCTATGGCTACACCTTC.

This clonotype was seen repeatedly, ten times or more. This chain connects TRBV5-1 to TRBJ2-7; a possible D gene is TRBD2 (6 bases). CDR3 length: 14 residues. Per germline, CDR1 SGHRS and CDR2 YFSETQ. Trimming removed 3 bases from V and 3 bases from J, with 13 bases in between. This chain's CDR3 is CASSWSSGNYEQYF. The CDR3 bases are TGCGCCAGCAGCTGGAGTAGCGGAAACTACGAGCAGTACTTC.

J is TRBJ1-5 and V is TRBV6-1; 7 nucleotides match TRBD1. V shed 1 base and J 2 bases; nucleotides not matched to a gene: 14. CDR1 is MNHNS and CDR2 is SASEGT in the germline V gene. This CDR3 comprises 19 residues. The CDR3 spells CASSEGAGRGHGGNQPQHF. The CDR3 DNA follows: TGTGCCAGCAGTGAAGGTGCGGGAAGGGGGCATGGTGGCAATCAGCCCCAGCATTTT.

J is TRBJ2-3 and V is TRBV10-3; D gene unclear. There are 12 residues in the CDR3. V shed 4 bases and J shed 3 bases, with 5 bases lying between them. Germline V CDR1 and CDR2: ENHRY, SYGVKD. CDR3: CAISAQTDTQYF. The CDR3 DNA reads TGTGCCATCAGTGCACAGACAGATACGCAGTATTTT.

This clonotype was observed at least ten times. The chain recombines TRBV29-1 with TRBJ2-1, with D perhaps matching TRBD2 (6 bases). V lost 6 bases and J lost 8, with 14 bases in between. There are 12 residues in the CDR3. Germline V gene lookup returns CDR1 SQVTM and CDR2 ANQGSEA. DNA for the CDR3: TGCAGCGTCGTTGCTAGCGTCGATGAGCAGTTCTTC. Translation gives CSVVASVDEQFF.

The chain carries TRBV4-3 and TRBJ2-1; 11 bases match TRBD2. This CDR3 comprises 15 residues. The germline V gene has CDR1 LGHNA and CDR2 YSLEER. The J segment lost 9 bases and the V segment lost 0 bases, leaving 4 bases of the junction unmatched. Here the CDR3 reads CASSQDPSGRFEQFF. CDR3 nucleotides: TGCGCCAGCAGCCAAGACCCTAGCGGGAGGTTTGAGCAGTTCTTC.

There are many counts of this clonotype. The chain recombines TRBV7-9 with TRBJ2-1, with a weak D call TRBD2 (5 bases). V lost 2 bases to trimming and J lost 8 bases, with 16 bases between them. Looked up from germline, CDR1 is SEHNR and CDR2 is FQNEAQ (reference sequence). The CDR3 has 15 amino acids. The DNA for the CDR3 is TGTGCCAGCAGCTTACCTTCCGGAGGTACCGATGAGCAGTTCTTC. Protein: CASSLPSGGTDEQFF.

A few counts support this clonotype. The J gene is TRBJ2-7, the V gene TRBV12-3 or TRBV12-4, with D perhaps being TRBD1 or TRBD2 (5 bases each). V gave up 6 bases and J gave up 4 bases, with 13 bases separating them. This CDR3 region has 13 residues. The CDR3 bases are TGTGCCAGCAGGGGACCTTTGGCGTACGAGCAGTACTTC. This codes for CASRGPLAYEQYF.